This is a list of T cell receptor beta chains from one sample in a study of PD-1 blockade in classical Hodgkin lymphoma. Sequencing used immunoSEQ multiplex PCR; TCRdb keeps in-frame clones, though not all of them. The sample lists 14,000 or so clones, 81% occurring once. This specimen consisted of peripheral blood mononuclear cells (PBMCs), obtained at baseline. These receptor sequences come from a human donor with classical Hodgkin lymphoma. The CDR3 runs from the conserved cysteine through the conserved F or W. The order of the fields is CDR3 DNA, CDR3 protein, D gene, J gene, clone size, V gene. D genes are given only for firm matches. Rows give clone size only sometimes, using once, few, many, or a class for an expanded clone.

CDR3nt: TGTGCCATCAGAAACAGATCAACAGGCTCTCCTAACTATGGCTACACCTTC
CDR3aa: CAIRNRSTGSPNYGYTF
d_gene: .
j_gene: TRBJ1-2
abundance: medium-sized
v_gene: TRBV10-3

CDR3nt: TGTGCCAGCAGTTTGGGACAGGGTGGAAGTGAGCAGTTCTTC
CDR3aa: CASSLGQGGSEQFF
d_gene: TRBD1
j_gene: TRBJ2-1
abundance: few
v_gene: TRBV28

CDR3nt: TGTGCCAGCACCATGGGGGGGAGCTCCTACAATGAGCAGTTCTTC
CDR3aa: CASTMGGSSYNEQFF
d_gene: TRBD2
j_gene: TRBJ2-1
abundance: .
v_gene: TRBV27

CDR3nt: TGTGCCAGCAGCTTCGACAGGGATTCACCCCTCCACTTT
CDR3aa: CASSFDRDSPLHF
d_gene: TRBD1
j_gene: TRBJ1-6
abundance: few
v_gene: TRBV7-2

CDR3nt: TGTGCCAGCAGCGGTATACCAGCGGGGGTGGAGACCCAGTACTTC
CDR3aa: CASSGIPAGVETQYF
d_gene: TRBD2
j_gene: TRBJ2-5
abundance: .
v_gene: TRBV7-2

CDR3nt: TGCGCCAGCTCTCGCTACGGGGAAGAGACCCAGTACTTC
CDR3aa: CASSRYGEETQYF
d_gene: .
j_gene: TRBJ2-5
abundance: .
v_gene: TRBV5-1

CDR3nt: TGCGCCAGCAGCTTGGCCGGGACAGGGATGGATTGGGGGAATGGCTACACCTTC
CDR3aa: CASSLAGTGMDWGNGYTF
d_gene: TRBD1
j_gene: TRBJ1-2
abundance: .
v_gene: TRBV5-1

CDR3nt: TGTGCCACCAGGGACGGGAATCAGCCCCAGCATTTT
CDR3aa: CATRDGNQPQHF
d_gene: .
j_gene: TRBJ1-5
abundance: once
v_gene: TRBV6-6

CDR3nt: TGTGCCAGCAGCTGGGTTACGGTGGGGGAGCAGTACTTC
CDR3aa: CASSWVTVGEQYF
d_gene: .
j_gene: TRBJ2-7
abundance: .
v_gene: TRBV7-2

CDR3nt: TGTGCCAGCAGCTTGAGTTGGGGAGGGGTGCGGGCAGATACGCAGTATTTT
CDR3aa: CASSLSWGGVRADTQYF
d_gene: TRBD2
j_gene: TRBJ2-3
abundance: once
v_gene: TRBV5-5